The clone carrying this TCR beta chain was counted only a few times. The data are from a study of blood T cell repertoires in COVID-19. Across the study: The United States, Italy and Spain supplied acute and convalescent COVID-19 samples. PBMCs, B-cell-depleted T cells, or T cells provided the cDNA or gDNA that made up the material.

Original methodology: Reference gene primer amplification yielded estimated nucleated cell counts. Data came from immunoSEQ multiplex PCR; TCRdb stores just in-frame clones and leaves some out. V, J and clone size are taken as reported in that table, and D and trimming were inferred from the DNA itself. The table has tens of thousands of clones, over 75% seen once. Germline-derived CDR1 and CDR2 are LNHNV and YYDKDF (reference sequence). The germline V and J ends were trimmed by 1 base and 0 bases, with 6 bases remaining between them. The CDR3 is 15 amino acids. Sequenced sample: peripheral blood. This TCR derives from a man aged 45 to 65 with active COVID-19. The chain combines TRBV15 with TRBJ1-4; maybe TRBD1 (5 bases). CDR3 sequence: CATSRGGATNEKLFF. The CDR3 DNA follows: TGTGCCACCAGCAGAGGGGGGGCAACTAATGAAAAACTGTTTTTT.